This T cell receptor (beta chain) was recovered during a study of blood T cell repertoires in COVID-19. The study drew participants aged roughly 18 to 95 years from approximately 25 US areas. Libraries were prepared by immunoSEQ multiplex PCR; TCRdb keeps only in-frame clonotypes and omits some of them. The sample yields 210,000 or so clones, about 76% seen once. CDR1 is SEHNR and CDR2 is FQNEAQ in the germline V gene (reference sequence). The CDR3 totals 17 residues. Losses at the gene ends were 5 bases for V and 3 bases for J; bases not matched to a gene: 8. The sequence was collected from a woman in her forties or fifties with acute COVID-19. Sequencing was performed on PBMCs or T cells enriched from blood (not recorded which). This chain joins TRBV7-9 and TRBJ2-5; 14 bases agree with TRBD2. In DNA form, the CDR3 reads TGTGCCAGCAGCCCCGGGACTAGCGGGAGTTTAAAAGAGACCCAGTACTTC. It encodes CASSPGTSGSLKETQYF.